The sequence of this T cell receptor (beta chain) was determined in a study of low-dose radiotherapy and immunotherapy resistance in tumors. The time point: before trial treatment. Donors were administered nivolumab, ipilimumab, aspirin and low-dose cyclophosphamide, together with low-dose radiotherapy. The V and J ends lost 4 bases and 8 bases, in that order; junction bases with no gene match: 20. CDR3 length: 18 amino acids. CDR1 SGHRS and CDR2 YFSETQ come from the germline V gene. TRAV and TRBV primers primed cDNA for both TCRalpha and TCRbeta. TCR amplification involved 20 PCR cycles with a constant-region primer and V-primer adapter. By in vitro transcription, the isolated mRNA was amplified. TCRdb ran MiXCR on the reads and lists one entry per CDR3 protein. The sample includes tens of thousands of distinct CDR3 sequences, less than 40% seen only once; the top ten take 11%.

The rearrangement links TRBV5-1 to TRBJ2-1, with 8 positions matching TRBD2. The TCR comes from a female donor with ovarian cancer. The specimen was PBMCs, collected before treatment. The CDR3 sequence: CASSVPRPGTSRADEQFF. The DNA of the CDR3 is TGCGCCAGCAGCGTCCCTCGTCCCGGGACTAGTCGGGCCGATGAGCAGTTCTTC. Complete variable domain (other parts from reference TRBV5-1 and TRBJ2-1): KAGVTQTPRYLIKTRGQQVTLSCSPISGHRSVSWYQQTPGQGLQFLFEYFSETQRNKGNFPGRFSGRQFSNSRSEMNVSTLELGDSALYLCASSVPRPGTSRADEQFFGPGTRLTVL.